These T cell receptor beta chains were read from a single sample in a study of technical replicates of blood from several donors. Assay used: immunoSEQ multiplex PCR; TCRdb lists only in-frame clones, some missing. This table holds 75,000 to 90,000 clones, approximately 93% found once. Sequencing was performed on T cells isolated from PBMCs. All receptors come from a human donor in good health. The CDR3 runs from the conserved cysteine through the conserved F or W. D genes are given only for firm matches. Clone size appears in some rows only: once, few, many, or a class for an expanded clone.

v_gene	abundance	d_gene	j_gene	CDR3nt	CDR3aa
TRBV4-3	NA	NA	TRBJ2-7	TGCGCCAGCAGCCAAACAGGGACGGGAGAGCAGTACTTC	CASSQTGTGEQYF
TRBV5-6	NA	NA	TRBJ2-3	TGTGCCAGCAGCCTCAGGGTGTCCGGCGCAGATACGCAGTATTTT	CASSLRVSGADTQYF
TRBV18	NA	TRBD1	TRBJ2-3	TGTGCCAGCTCGCAGAACAGGGGTCAACTCAGCACAGATACGCAGTATTTT	CASSQNRGQLSTDTQYF
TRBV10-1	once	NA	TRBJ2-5	TGCGCCAGCCCGAGGGAGACCCAGTACTTC	CASPRETQYF
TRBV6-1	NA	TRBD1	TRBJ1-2	TGTGCCAGCAGTGTACTCCGGGACAGGGATGGCTACACCTTC	CASSVLRDRDGYTF
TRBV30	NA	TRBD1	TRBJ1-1	TGTGCCTGGAGGACGACAGGGAACTCTGAAGCTTTCTTT	CAWRTTGNSEAFF
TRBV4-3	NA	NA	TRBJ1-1	TGCGCCAGCAGCCAAGCGGCGACAGAGAACACTGAAGCTTTCTTT	CASSQAATENTEAFF
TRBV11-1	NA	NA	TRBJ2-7	TGTGCCAGCAGCCACCTGGAGGGTTCCTACGAGCAGTACTTC	CASSHLEGSYEQYF
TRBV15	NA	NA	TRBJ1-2	TGTGCCACCAGCAGAGATCCCTATACAGGGAACTATGGCTACACCTTC	CATSRDPYTGNYGYTF
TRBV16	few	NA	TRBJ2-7	TGTGCCAGCAGCCAATCCGGGGTTGATTCCCACGAGCAGTACTTC	CASSQSGVDSHEQYF
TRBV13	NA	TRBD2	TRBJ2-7	TGTGCCAGCAGCTCCCTCGTAGCGGGAGGGCCTGGGGAGCAGTACTTC	CASSSLVAGGPGEQYF
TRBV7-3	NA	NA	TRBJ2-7	TGTGCCAGCAGCTTAATCCACTCCGGGGTGGGTTTGCAGTACTTC	CASSLIHSGVGLQYF
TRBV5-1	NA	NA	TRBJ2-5	TGCGCCAGCAGCCTGATCGGGGAGACCCAGTACTTC	CASSLIGETQYF
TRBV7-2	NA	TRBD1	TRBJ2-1	TGTGCCAGCAGCCAAAGAGACAGGGCGCATCCTGAGCAGTTCTTC	CASSQRDRAHPEQFF
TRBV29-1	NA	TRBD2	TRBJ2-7	TGCAGCGTTGGCGGGGGGTACGACGAGCAGTACTTC	CSVGGGYDEQYF
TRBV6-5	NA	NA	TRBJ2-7	TGTGCCAGTAGGGGTCCTCCCCACGAGCAGTACTTC	CASRGPPHEQYF
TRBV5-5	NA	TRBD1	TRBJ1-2	TGTGCCAGCAGCCACCGGGACAGGGCTATCTATGGCTACACCTTC	CASSHRDRAIYGYTF
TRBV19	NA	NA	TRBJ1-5	TGTGCCAGTAGTATGGTGGTAGGGGCGAACAATCAGCCCCAGCATTTT	CASSMVVGANNQPQHF
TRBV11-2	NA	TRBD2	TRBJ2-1	TGTGCCAGCAGCTTTTTCGGGAGGGGCCAAGATGAGCAGTTCTTC	CASSFFGRGQDEQFF
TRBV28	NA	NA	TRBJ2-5	TGTGCCAGCAGTTTATTCATGGAGACCCAGTACTTC	CASSLFMETQYF
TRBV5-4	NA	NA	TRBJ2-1	TGTGCCAGCAGCCTACAGGGACCCTCCTACAATGAGCAGTTCTTC	CASSLQGPSYNEQFF
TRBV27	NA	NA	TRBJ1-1	TGTGCCAGCGGTCCCCGGGAGAACACTGAAGCTTTCTTT	CASGPRENTEAFF
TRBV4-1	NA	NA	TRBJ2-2	TGCGCCAGCAGCCCCAAGAACACCGGGGAGCTGTTTTTT	CASSPKNTGELFF
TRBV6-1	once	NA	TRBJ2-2	TGTGCCAGCAGTGAAGGGACAGACACCGGGGAGCTGTTTTTT	CASSEGTDTGELFF
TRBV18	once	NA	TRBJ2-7	TGTGCCAGCTCACCAAGAGCAGGGGTTGTAGGCGAGCAGTACTTC	CASSPRAGVVGEQYF
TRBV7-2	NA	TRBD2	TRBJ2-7	TGTGCCAGCAGCCTCGGACTAGCGGGAGGCGAGCAGTACTTC	CASSLGLAGGEQYF
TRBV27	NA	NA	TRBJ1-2	TGTGCCAGCAGTTTTCGCTCGACAGGTGGCTACACCTTC	CASSFRSTGGYTF
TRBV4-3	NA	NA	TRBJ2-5	TGCGCCAGCAGCCAAGAGGGAGCATCACAGACCCAGTACTTC	CASSQEGASQTQYF
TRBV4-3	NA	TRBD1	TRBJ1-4	TGCGCCAGCAGCTCAAGAGGGACAGGGAATGAAAAACTGTTTTTT	CASSSRGTGNEKLFF
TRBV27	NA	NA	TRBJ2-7	TGTGCCAGCAGTTTTGCGTCCTCCTACGAGCAGTACTTC	CASSFASSYEQYF
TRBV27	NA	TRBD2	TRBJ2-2	TGTGCCAGCAGTGAACCGGGACTAGCGGGAGGTGCCGGGGAGCTGTTTTTT	CASSEPGLAGGAGELFF